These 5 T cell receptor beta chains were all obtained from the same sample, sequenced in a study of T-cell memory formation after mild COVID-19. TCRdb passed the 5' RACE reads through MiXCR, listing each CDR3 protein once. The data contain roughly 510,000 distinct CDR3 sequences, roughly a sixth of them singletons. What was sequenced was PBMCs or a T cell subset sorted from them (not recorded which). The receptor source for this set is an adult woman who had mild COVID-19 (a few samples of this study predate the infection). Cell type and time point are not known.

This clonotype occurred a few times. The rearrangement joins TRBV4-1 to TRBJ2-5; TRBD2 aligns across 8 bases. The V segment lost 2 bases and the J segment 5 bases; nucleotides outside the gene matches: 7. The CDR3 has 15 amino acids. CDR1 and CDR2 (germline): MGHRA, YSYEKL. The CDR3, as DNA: TGCGCCAGCAGCCAACCTGGAGCGGGGGTTGAGACCCAGTACTTC. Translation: CASSQPGAGVETQYF.

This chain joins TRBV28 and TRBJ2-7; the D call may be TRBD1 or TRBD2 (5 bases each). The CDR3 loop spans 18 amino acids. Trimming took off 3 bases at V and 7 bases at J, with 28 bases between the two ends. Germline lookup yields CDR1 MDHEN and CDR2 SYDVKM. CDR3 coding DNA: TGTGCCAGCAGTTTTTCTGGATCTGGGGCTAGCCCTTCCCTGGAGCAGTACTTC. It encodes CASSFSGSGASPSLEQYF.

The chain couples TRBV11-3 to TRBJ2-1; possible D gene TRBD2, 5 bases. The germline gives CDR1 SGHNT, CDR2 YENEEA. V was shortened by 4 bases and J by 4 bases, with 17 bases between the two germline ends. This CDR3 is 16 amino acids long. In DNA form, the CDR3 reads TGTGCCAGCAGCTCAGGAGCGGCCCTCACTTACAATGAGCAGTTCTTC. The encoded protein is CASSSGAALTYNEQFF.

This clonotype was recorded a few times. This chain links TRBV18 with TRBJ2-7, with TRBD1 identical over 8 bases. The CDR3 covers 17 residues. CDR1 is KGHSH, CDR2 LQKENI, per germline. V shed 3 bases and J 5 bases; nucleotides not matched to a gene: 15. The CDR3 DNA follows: TGTGCCAGCTCACCCGGACAGGGAGAAAAGGGGTTTCACGAGCAGTACTTC. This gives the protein CASSPGQGEKGFHEQYF.

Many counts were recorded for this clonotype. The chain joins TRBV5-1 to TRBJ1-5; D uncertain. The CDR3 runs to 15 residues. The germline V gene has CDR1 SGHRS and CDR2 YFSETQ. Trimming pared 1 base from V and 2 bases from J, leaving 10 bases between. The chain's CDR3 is CASSLTPIGNQPQHF. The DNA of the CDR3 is TGCGCCAGCAGCTTGACGCCAATCGGCAATCAGCCCCAGCATTTT.